The clone carrying this T cell receptor (beta chain) occurred many times. The antigen remains undetermined. V was clipped by 6 bases and J by 2 bases, with 15 bases between them. The CDR3 length is 14 residues. The germline V gene encodes CDR1 DFQATT and CDR2 SNEGSKA (reference sequence). Naive CD8 libraries came from approximately 20,000 to 980,000 sorted cells with 10%, 30% or 50% RNA. The data stem from a study of molecular identifiers for immune sequencing clone quantification. General study points: Whereas naive cells kept under 1% of molecules in clones above 20 RNA copies, such clones held over 98% in effectors.

Via MiXCR, TCRdb re-called the PCR reads, giving one row per CDR3 protein. The repertoire holds 550,000 to 750,000 distinct CDR3 sequences, with just under 20% as singletons. The receptor was isolated from a human donor in good health. Some libraries in this study had Jurkat cell RNA spiked in. The chain employs TRBV20-1 and TRBJ2-3, with a possible D match to TRBD1 (5 bases). The sequenced sample was naive CD8+ T cells from blood, with Jurkat cell RNA spiked in. Stated subset: FACS-sorted CD8+CD4-CCR7+CD45RA+ naive T cells. CDR3 in amino acids: CSALDRIFTDTQYF. CDR3 nucleotides: TGCAGTGCCCTTGACAGAATCTTCACAGATACGCAGTATTTT.